The TCR beta chain under discussion was sequenced for a study of blood T cell repertoires in COVID-19. The repertoire was sequenced with immunoSEQ multiplex PCR; TCRdb's copy has only in-frame clones and lacks some. Among 250,000 to 300,000 clones listed, around 90% were seen once. Trimming at V came to 3 bases and at J to 6 bases, leaving 1 base not matched to a gene. Germline V gene data show CDR1 as SGHTA and CDR2 as FQGTGA. The CDR3 has 13 residues. The chain joins TRBV7-3 to TRBJ1-2; 10 nucleotides match TRBD1. Material for sequencing was peripheral blood. This clonotype was obtained from a woman in her forties or fifties who had recovered from COVID-19. CDR3 DNA sequence: TGTGCCAGCAGCTTCGGACAGGGGGATGGCTACACCTTC. Its protein product is CASSFGQGDGYTF. The complete variable domain, with remaining parts taken from reference TRBV7-3 and TRBJ1-2, reads GAGVSQTPSNKVTEKGKYVELRCDPISGHTALYWYRQSLGQGPEFLIYFQGTGAADDSGLPNDRFFAVRPEGSVSTLKIQRTERGDSAVYLCASSFGQGDGYTFGSGTRLTVV.